This entry features one T cell receptor (beta chain) sequence. How the authors handled the data: Reference gene primer amplification yielded estimated nucleated cell counts. Profiling relied on immunoSEQ multiplex PCR, and the TCRdb table lists in-frame clones only, not all of them. D and trimming come from the DNA, and the V and J calls and clone size come from that table. The sample carries hundreds of thousands of clones, about four fifths recorded once. This sample is part of a study of blood T cell repertoires in COVID-19. This CDR3 spans 14 amino acids. CDR1 is GTSNPN and CDR2 is SVGIG in the germline V gene (reference sequence). J lost 5 bases, V lost 3 bases, and 7 bases had no gene match.

The sequencing sample was made of peripheral blood. The TCR comes from a woman in her thirties or forties with active or convalescent COVID-19. This chain connects TRBV30 to TRBJ1-1; 9 nucleotides line up with TRBD1. The CDR3 loop is CAWRAQGAGTEAFF. As DNA, the CDR3 is TGTGCCTGGAGGGCACAGGGGGCAGGGACTGAAGCTTTCTTT.